This paragraph reports one TCR beta chain. There are a few counts of this clonotype. The antigen it recognizes is unknown. No quality values exist for individual bases; no much larger clone is one base distant. This sample is drawn from a study of blood T cells in healthy people across ages (dated by TCRdb to the mid-2010s). Broadly, across the study: In model experiments, template switching captured roughly one uniquely barcoded TCR beta cDNA molecule for every two T cells. To avoid experimental bias, donors of different ages were randomly spread across the sequencing lanes. Using the same blood draw, the study looked at two additional independent replicas of 1 million unique cDNA reads for two donors, one aged 18 to 30 and the other aged 80 or older. Using deep sequencing normalized with unique cDNA molecular identifiers, the study measured how TCR beta repertoire diversity changes with age. The donors were divided into four age groups: young (average around 15 years), middle-aged (about 41), aged (approximately 59) and long-lived (about 84).

V loses 0 bases of germline sequence and J loses 6 bases, and the interval between the two ends is 17 bases. CDR3 length: 15 amino acids, cysteine to phenylalanine. Only the CDR3 portion is preserved as DNA: 45 bases, with reading frame beginning at the first base. CDR1 SQVTM and CDR2 ANQGSEA were looked up in the germline V gene. The research as a whole found: Estimates of total diversity based on one million sequenced T cells were regarded as lower bounds and as underestimates. Compared with the aged group, more naive CD4+ T cells, fewer expanded clones and increased TCR diversity were shown by the long-lived group, suggesting age selection. Because the CMV infection status of the donors was unknown, age-related changes in expanded clonotypes may potentially have been confounded. The percentage of naive T cells measured by flow cytometry correlated strongly with observed TCR beta diversity. Bulk unsorted PBMC profiling prevented conclusive comparison of naive and antigen-experienced compartments. As age increased, observed TCR beta diversity per million T cells dropped in a roughly linear way, and a significant reduction was already evident by age 40.

Library method: 5' RACE. A second PCR of roughly 6 to 12 cycles was run with a J-beta primer mix and a sample-barcoded 5' primer. A template-switch 5' adaptor carrying 12 random nucleotides introduced a unique molecular identifier onto each TCR beta cDNA molecule. Each sample yielded at least 3 million CDR3-containing paired-end reads. First-strand cDNA synthesis was performed from all RNA using the Mint cDNA synthesis kit, with priming by a TRBC-specific oligonucleotide. After uracil-DNA glycosylase treatment, a first 18-cycle PCR used universal primers M1SS and BC2_uni_R on all cDNA. The paper's processing steps were these. For normalization, 1 million high-quality reads were randomly selected from each sample, with every read carrying a distinct molecular identifier. Reads with shared molecular identifiers were discarded instead of being binned into consensus sequences. MiTCR, set to a Q25 quality threshold and the strictest error-elimination algorithm, was used for CDR3 identification, clonotype clustering and error correction. A nonparametric unseen species model with Euler transformation was used to estimate lower-bound total TCR beta diversity. Using fastp at Q25 and MiXCR, TCRdb reprocessed the public reads and kept productive beta chains. Each CDR3 protein gets just one entry, which takes the most common genes and DNA from the rows behind it. TCRdb assigned the V and J calls; the authors' analysis was not used. In this sample the table shows 1,800,000 or so distinct CDR3 sequences, roughly two fifths of which occur a single time. Together, the top ten hold more than 20% of the sample.

The 39 donors, aged about 6 to 95 years, were systemically healthy Caucasian individuals from Russia. Each donor gave 8 to 10 milliliters of peripheral blood, drawn into EDTA-treated Vacutainer tubes. Ficoll-Paque density-gradient centrifugation was used to isolate PBMCs, with at least 7 million per sample. Trizol reagent was used to extract total RNA from the PBMCs, yielding at least 6 micrograms per sample. Naive CD45RAhigh/CD27high T cell percentages were measured by flow cytometry on a PBMC aliquot from every donor. This receptor was identified in a human donor in good health. Sequenced sample: blood. Rearrangement joined TRBV29-1 to TRBJ1-2; TRBD1 is a weak D gene call, 5 bases matching. Read as DNA, the sequence is TGCAGCGTTGAAGAACGGGACCCTTTATCGAATGGCTACACCTTC. The translation is CSVEERDPLSNGYTF.